This T cell receptor (beta chain) was recorded in a study of T cells in narcolepsy. This clone showed up just a few times. Its antigen is undetermined. Clones were sequenced by immunoSEQ multiplex PCR, and TCRdb holds only the in-frame ones, with some missing. The sample holds about 24,000 clones, approximately 89% seen once. Study-level points and caveats: Same-patient CSF and blood CD4+ T cell clonotypes included HCRT-specific and TRIB2-specific autoreactive ones.

This TCR derives from a human donor with narcolepsy. The sample comprised CD45RA- memory CD4+ T cells from PBMCs.

CDR3 DNA: TGTGCTAGTGGTCGAGGGCCCGGGGAGCTGTTTTTT. It translates to CASGRGPGELFF. The chain combines TRBV12-5 with TRBJ2-2; a weak D match, TRBD2 (5 bases). Germline V lookup: CDR1 LGHNT, CDR2 FRNRAP. This CDR3 spans 12 amino acids. V shed 5 bases and J shed 6 bases, with 7 bases lying between them.